This paragraph reports one T cell receptor beta chain. In this sample, this clonotype turned up a few times. This receptor's antigen is unknown. Base qualities were left out, and no much larger clone turns up one base away. Germline trimming amounts to 4 bases on V and 9 bases on J, with 11 as the count of junction bases outside the gene matches. Taken from cysteine to phenylalanine, the CDR3 has 15 residues. The CDR3 DNA has 45 bases and is translated from base 1. According to the germline V gene, CDR1 reads KGHDR and CDR2 reads SFDVKD. The intended sense of this specimen's treatment or condition label: live attenuated yellow fever vaccine strain. Two biological replicates of bulk PBMCs were collected at each blood-draw timepoint. A standard Ficoll-Paque protocol was used to isolate PBMCs from peripheral blood. TriZol was used to extract RNA from bulk PBMCs, from CD4 and CD8 fractions, and from dextramer-positive and dextramer-negative fractions.

TCR cDNA was made using 5'RACE template switching, a step that added a universal primer site and unique molecular identifiers. cDNA synthesis was primed from both the TCR alpha and TCR beta constant segments. Libraries were amplified in two PCR steps, with sample barcodes and sequencing adapters added in the second step. Libraries were sequenced on Illumina HiSeq 2500 (2x100 bp) or NovaSeq (2x150 bp). The original pipeline was this. Reads were demultiplexed and collapsed into UMI consensus sequences with MIGEC, and V(D)J alignment was performed with MiXCR. Vaccine-responding clonotypes were defined with edgeR using replicate PBMC samples, requiring FDR below 0.01 and a log2 fold change above 5 up to day 15. Bulk clonotypes were assigned CD4 or CD8 identity according to which sequenced CD4 or CD8 repertoire held them at higher abundance. Starting from the raw public reads, TCRdb applied fastp trimming at Q25, assembled clones with MiXCR and retained in-frame beta chains. Each record represents a unique CDR3 protein, reported with the most common genes and DNA among its rows. None of the V and J calls come from the authors' own analysis; TCRdb made them. For this sample the table gives hundreds of thousands of distinct CDR3 sequences, of which 13% were detected only once. About 14% of the sample is held by the ten biggest clonotypes.

This specimen comes from a study of T cells after yellow fever vaccination (dated by TCRdb to the late 2010s). At the level of the whole study: The SMART-Seq v4 Ultra Low Input RNA kit was used to prepare libraries from fractions with low cell numbers. Bulk PBMC replicates and cell subsets were isolated from blood drawn at multiple timepoints before and after both primary and secondary immunization. Bulk TCR alpha and beta repertoires were sequenced longitudinally to track T-cell clones before and after primary and booster YFV17D yellow fever vaccination. Two healthy male donors, one aged 18 to 29 and one aged 30 to 40 years, were included in the cohort. Study-wide conclusions, independent of this receptor: A small share of clonotypes was detected in both CD4 and CD8 compartments, with the overlap likely arising from convergent recombination. The secondary T-cell response was found to be weaker but faster than the primary response, with a peak reached on day 5 rather than on day 15. After the booster, most clones that had expanded after primary vaccination were detected again (nearly 97% of CD4 and around 88% of CD8), suggesting broad maintenance of memory. The study included only a couple of donors, which limits how far the findings can be generalized. Computational filtering was required because FACS-sorted repertoires could contain abundant contaminating clonotypes from the bulk population.

The material sequenced was PBMCs, taken on the day of the yellow fever booster vaccination. The sequence links TRBV24-1 to TRBJ2-1, and 7 bases in between align with TRBD2. This sequence was found in a young man who received the YFV17D yellow fever vaccine. The CDR3 corresponds to CATSENSGLSSEQFF. The DNA sequence is as follows: TGTGCCACCAGTGAAAATAGCGGGTTGTCGAGTGAGCAGTTCTTC.